This T cell receptor (beta chain) was identified in a study of blood T cell repertoires in COVID-19. Between the trimmed V and J ends, which lost 2 bases and 1 base, there was a span of 12 bases. CDR3 length: 15 amino acids. Germline V CDR1 and CDR2: MGHRA, YSYEKL. The authors' processing: Estimates of nucleated cell counts were drawn from the amplification of reference gene primers. TCRdb keeps only in-frame clones here, not all; method: immunoSEQ multiplex PCR. That table furnishes V, J and clone size, whereas the DNA furnished D and trimming. The table lists 200,000 to 250,000 clones, around 80% of them singletons.

V and J are TRBV4-1 and TRBJ2-7, with D possibly being TRBD1 (6 bases). What was sequenced was peripheral blood. The TCR was taken from a man aged 30 to 45 with active or convalescent COVID-19. CDR3 loop: CASSQTGTTSYEQYF. The CDR3 bases are TGCGCCAGCAGCCAAACCGGGACAACTTCCTACGAGCAGTACTTC.